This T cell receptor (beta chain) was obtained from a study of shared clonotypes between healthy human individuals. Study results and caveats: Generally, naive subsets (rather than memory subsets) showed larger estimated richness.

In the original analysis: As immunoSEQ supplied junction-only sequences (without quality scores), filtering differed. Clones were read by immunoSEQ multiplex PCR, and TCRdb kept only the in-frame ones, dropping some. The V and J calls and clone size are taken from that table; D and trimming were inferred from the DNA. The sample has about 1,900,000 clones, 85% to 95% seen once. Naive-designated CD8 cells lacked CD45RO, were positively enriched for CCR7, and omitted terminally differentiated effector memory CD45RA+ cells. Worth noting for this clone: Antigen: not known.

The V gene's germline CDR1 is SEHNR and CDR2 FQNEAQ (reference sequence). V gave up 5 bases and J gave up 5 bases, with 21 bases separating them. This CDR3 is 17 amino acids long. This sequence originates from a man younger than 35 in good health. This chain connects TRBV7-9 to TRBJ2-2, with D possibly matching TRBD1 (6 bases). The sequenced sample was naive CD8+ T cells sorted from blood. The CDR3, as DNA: TGTGCCAGCAGCCTCCCCCCTGGCAGGGGTACAACCGGGGAGCTGTTTTTT. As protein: CASSLPPGRGTTGELFF.